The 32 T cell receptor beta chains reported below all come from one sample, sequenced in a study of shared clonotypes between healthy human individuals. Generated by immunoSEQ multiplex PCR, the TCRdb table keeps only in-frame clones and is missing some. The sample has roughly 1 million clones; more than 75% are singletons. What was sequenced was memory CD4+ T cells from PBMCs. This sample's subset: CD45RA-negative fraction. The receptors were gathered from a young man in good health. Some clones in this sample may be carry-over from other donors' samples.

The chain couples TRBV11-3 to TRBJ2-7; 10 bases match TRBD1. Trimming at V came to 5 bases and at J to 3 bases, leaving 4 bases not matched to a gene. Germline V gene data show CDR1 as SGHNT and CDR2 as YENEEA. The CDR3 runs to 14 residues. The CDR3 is CASSLGQGGYEQYF. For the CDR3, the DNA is TGTGCCAGCAGCCTAGGACAGGGGGGCTACGAGCAGTACTTC.

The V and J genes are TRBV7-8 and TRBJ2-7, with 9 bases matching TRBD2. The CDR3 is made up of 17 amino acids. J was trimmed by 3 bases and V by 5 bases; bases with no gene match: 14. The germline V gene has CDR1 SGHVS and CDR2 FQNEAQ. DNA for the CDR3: TGTGCCAGCAGCACCGGCCAGGGACTAGCCCGATACTACGAGCAGTACTTC. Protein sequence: CASSTGQGLARYYEQYF.

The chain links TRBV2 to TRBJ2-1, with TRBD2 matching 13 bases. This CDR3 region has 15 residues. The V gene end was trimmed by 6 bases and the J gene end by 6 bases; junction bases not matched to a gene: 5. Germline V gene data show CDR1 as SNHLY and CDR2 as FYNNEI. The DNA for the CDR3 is TGTGCCAGCAGGGGACTAGCGGGACGGTCCAATGAGCAGTTCTTC. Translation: CASRGLAGRSNEQFF.

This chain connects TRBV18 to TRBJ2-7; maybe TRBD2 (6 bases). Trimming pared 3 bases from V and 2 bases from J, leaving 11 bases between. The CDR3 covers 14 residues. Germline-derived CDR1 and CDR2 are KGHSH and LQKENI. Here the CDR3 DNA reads TGTGCCAGCTCACCTTGGAGGGGCCCCTACGAGCAGTACTTC. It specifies CASSPWRGPYEQYF.

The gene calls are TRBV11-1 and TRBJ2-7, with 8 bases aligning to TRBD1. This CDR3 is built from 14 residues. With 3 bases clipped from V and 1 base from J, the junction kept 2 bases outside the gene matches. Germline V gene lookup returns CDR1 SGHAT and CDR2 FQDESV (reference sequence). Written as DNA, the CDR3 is TGTGCCAGCAGCTTTAGACAGGGGTCCTACGAGCAGTACTTC. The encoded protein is CASSFRQGSYEQYF.

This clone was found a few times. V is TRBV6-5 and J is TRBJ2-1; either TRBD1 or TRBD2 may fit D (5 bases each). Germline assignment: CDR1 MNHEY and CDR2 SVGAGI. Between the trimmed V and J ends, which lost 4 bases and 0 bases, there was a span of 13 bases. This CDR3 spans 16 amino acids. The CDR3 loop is CASSSGTTSSYNEQFF. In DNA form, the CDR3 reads TGTGCCAGCAGTTCAGGGACCACGAGCTCCTACAATGAGCAGTTCTTC.

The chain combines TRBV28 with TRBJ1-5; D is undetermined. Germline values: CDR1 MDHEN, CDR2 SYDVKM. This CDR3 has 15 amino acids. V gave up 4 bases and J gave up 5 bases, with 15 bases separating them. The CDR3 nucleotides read TGTGCCAGCAGTTCGGATCTCCAGCCCGATCAGCCCCAGCATTTT. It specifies CASSSDLQPDQPQHF.

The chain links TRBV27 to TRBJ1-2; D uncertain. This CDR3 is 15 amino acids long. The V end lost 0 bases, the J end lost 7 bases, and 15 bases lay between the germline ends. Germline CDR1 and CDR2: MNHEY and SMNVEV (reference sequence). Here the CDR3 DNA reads TGTGCCAGCAGTTTATCGAGGGTGGCGCGGGGTGGCTACACCTTC. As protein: CASSLSRVARGGYTF.

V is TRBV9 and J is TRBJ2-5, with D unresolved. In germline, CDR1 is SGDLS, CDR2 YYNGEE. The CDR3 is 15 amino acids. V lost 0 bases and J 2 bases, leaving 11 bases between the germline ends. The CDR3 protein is CASSVANVGQETQYF. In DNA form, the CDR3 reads TGTGCCAGCAGCGTAGCCAATGTGGGTCAAGAGACCCAGTACTTC.

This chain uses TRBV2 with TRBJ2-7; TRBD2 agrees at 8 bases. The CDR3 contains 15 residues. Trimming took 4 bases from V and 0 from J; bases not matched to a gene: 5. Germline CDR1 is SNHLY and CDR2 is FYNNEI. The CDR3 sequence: CASSGSGASSYEQYF. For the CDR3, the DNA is TGTGCCAGCAGTGGTAGCGGGGCCAGCTCCTACGAGCAGTACTTC.

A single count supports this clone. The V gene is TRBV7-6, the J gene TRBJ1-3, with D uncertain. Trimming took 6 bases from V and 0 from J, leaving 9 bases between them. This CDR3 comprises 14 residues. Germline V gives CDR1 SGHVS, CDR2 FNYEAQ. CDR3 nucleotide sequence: TGTGCCAGCAGTTCGCCGAACTCTGGAAACACCATATATTTT. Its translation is CASSSPNSGNTIYF.

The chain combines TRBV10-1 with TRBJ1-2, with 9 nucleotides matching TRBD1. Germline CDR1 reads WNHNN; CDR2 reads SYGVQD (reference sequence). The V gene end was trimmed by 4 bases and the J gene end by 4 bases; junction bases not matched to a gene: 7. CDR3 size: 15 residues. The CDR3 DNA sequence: TGCGCCAGCAGTGGCCGGGACAGGGACTTCTATGGCTACACCTTC. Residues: CASSGRDRDFYGYTF.

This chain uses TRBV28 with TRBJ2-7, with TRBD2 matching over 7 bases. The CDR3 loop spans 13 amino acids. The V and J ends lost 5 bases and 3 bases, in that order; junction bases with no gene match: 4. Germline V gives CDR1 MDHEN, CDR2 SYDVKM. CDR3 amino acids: CASSHGGVYEQYF. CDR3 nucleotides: TGTGCCAGCAGTCATGGGGGGGTCTACGAGCAGTACTTC.

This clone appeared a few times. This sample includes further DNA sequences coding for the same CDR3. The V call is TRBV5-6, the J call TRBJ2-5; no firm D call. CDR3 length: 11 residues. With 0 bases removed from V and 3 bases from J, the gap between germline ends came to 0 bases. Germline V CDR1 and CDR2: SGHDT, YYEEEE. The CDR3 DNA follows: TGTGCCAGCAGCTTGGAAGAGACCCAGTACTTC. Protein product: CASSLEETQYF.

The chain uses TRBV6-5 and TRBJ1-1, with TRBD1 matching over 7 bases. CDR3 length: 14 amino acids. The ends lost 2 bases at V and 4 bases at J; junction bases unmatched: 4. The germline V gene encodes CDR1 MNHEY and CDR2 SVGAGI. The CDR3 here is CASSYGSGGTEAFF. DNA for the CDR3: TGTGCCAGCAGTTACGGCTCAGGGGGCACTGAAGCTTTCTTT.

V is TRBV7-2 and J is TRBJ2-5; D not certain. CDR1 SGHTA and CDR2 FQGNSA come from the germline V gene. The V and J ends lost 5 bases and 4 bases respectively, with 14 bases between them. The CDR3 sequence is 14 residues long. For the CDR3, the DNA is TGTGCCAGCAGCCCAGCCCGGGCTGTAGAGACCCAGTACTTC. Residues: CASSPARAVETQYF.

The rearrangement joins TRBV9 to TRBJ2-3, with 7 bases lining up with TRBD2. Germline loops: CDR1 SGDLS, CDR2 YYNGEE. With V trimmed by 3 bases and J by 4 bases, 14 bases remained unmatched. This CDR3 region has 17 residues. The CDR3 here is CASSAGGVTRGADTQYF. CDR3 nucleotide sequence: TGTGCCAGCAGCGCTGGGGGGGTCACTCGAGGCGCAGATACGCAGTATTTT.

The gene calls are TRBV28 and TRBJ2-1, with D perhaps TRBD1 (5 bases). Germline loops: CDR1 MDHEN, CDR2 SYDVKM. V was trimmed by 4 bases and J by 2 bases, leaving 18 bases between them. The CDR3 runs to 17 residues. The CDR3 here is CASSSSQTTETYNEQFF. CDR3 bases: TGTGCCAGCAGTTCTTCTCAAACGACAGAAACCTACAATGAGCAGTTCTTC.

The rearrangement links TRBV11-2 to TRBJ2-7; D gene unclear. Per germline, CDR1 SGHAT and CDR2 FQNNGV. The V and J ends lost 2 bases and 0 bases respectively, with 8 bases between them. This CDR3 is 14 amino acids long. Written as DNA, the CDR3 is TGTGCCAGCAGCTTATTACGGGCCTCCTACGAGCAGTACTTC. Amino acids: CASSLLRASYEQYF.

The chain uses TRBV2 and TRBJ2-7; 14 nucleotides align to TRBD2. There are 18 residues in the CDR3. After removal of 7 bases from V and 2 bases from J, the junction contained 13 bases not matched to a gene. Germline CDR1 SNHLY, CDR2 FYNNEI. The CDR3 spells CASNKMTSGRAGTYEQYF. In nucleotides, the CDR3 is TGTGCCAGCAACAAAATGACTAGCGGGAGGGCCGGAACCTACGAGCAGTACTTC. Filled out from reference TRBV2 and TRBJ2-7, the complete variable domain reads EPEVTQTPSHQVTQMGQEVILRCVPISNHLYFYWYRQILGQKVEFLVSFYNNEISEKSEIFDDQFSVERPDGSNFTLKIRSTKLEDSAMYFCASNKMTSGRAGTYEQYFGPGTRLTVT.

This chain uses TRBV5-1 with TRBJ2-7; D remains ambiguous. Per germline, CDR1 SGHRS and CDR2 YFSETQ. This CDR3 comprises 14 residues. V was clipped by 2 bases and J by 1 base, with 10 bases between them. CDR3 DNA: TGCGCCAGCAGCTTTCTGCCCGGTTCCTACGAGCAGTACTTC. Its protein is CASSFLPGSYEQYF.

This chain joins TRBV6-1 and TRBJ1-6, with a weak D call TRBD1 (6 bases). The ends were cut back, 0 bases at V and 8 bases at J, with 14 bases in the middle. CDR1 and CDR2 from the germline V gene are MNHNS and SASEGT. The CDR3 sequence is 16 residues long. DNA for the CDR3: TGTGCCAGCAGTGAAGCGGGGGCGACAGGCTATTCACCCCTCCACTTT. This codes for CASSEAGATGYSPLHF.

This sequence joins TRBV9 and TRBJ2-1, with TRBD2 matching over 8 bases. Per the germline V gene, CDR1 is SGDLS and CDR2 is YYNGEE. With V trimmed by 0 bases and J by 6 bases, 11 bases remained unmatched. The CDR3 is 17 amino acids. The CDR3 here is CASSVAGPGLVVNEQFF. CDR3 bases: TGTGCCAGCAGCGTAGCCGGACCGGGACTAGTCGTCAATGAGCAGTTCTTC.

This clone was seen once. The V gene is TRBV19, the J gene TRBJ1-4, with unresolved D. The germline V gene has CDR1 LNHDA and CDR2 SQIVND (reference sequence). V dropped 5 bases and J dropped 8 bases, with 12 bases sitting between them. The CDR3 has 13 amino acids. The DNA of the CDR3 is TGTGCCAGTAGTCCCCAGATGGGCGAAAAACTGTTTTTT. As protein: CASSPQMGEKLFF.

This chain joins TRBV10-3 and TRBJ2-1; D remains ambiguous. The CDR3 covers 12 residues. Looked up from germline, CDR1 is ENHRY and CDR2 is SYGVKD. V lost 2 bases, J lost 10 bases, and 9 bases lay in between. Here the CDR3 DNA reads TGTGCCATCAGTGAGGGCGCGAGGGAGCAGTTCTTC. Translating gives CAISEGAREQFF.

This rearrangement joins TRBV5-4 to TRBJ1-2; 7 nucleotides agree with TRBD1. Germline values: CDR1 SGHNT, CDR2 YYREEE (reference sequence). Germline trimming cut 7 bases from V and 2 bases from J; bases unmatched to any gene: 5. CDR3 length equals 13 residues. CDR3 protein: CASSRQGNYGYTF. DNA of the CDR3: TGTGCCAGCTCCCGACAGGGAAACTATGGCTACACCTTC.

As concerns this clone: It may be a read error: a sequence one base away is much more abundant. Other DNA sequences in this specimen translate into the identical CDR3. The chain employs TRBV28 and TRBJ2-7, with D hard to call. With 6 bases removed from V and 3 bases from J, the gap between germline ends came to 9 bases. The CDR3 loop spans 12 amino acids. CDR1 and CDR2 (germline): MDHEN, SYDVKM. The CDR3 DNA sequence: TGTGCCAGCAGCCCAATCCTCTACGAGCAGTACTTC. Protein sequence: CASSPILYEQYF.

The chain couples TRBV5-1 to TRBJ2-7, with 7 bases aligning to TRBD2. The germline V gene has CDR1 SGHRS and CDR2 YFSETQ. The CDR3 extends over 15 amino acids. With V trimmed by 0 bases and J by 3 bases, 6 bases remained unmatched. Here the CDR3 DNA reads TGCGCCAGCAGCTTGGTTGCGGGAGACAACTACGAGCAGTACTTC. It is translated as CASSLVAGDNYEQYF.

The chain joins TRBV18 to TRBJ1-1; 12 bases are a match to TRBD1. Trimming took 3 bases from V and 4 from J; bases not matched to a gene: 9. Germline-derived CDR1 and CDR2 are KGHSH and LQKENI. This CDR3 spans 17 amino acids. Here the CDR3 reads CASSPFGTGGAGTEAFF. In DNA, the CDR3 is TGTGCCAGCTCACCGTTCGGGACAGGGGGCGCGGGCACTGAAGCTTTCTTT.

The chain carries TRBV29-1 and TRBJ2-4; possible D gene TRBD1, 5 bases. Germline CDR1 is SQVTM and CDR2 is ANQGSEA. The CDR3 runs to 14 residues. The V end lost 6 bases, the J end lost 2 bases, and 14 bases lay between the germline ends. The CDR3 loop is CSVGLGAPKNIQYF. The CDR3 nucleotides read TGCAGCGTCGGCCTTGGGGCGCCCAAAAACATTCAGTACTTC.

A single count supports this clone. The CDR3 reads CASSKSGLSYEQYF. The CDR3 nucleotides read TGCGCCAGCAGTAAGTCGGGTCTCTCCTACGAGCAGTACTTC. The chain combines TRBV5-1 with TRBJ2-7; D uncertain. The V end lost 5 bases, the J end lost 0 bases, and 12 bases lay between the germline ends. CDR1 is SGHRS, CDR2 YFSETQ, per germline. The CDR3 covers 14 residues.

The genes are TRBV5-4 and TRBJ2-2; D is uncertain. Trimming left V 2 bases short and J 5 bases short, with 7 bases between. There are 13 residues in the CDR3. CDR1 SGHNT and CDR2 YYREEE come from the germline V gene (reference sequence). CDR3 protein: CASSFLVTGELFF. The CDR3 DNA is TGTGCCAGCAGCTTTTTAGTTACCGGGGAGCTGTTTTTT.